The rows below give T cell receptor beta chains drawn from one sample of a study of blood T cell repertoires in COVID-19. Libraries were prepared by immunoSEQ multiplex PCR; TCRdb keeps only in-frame clonotypes and omits some of them. The data show approximately 70,000 clones, 79% seen once. The sample was peripheral blood. Source of these receptors: a woman in her sixties or seventies with acute or convalescent COVID-19. CDR3s include the opening cysteine and the closing phenylalanine or tryptophan. A D gene is named only where the DNA matches it firmly.

d_call j_call v_call cdr3_aa
TRBD1 TRBJ1-1 TRBV5-8 CASSDDRGRENTEAFF
- TRBJ2-6 TRBV2 CASTEQGFSGANVLTF
- TRBJ2-4 TRBV30 CAWRTGAYRDIQYF
TRBD2 TRBJ2-1 TRBV5-6 CASSLESRGILNEQFF
- TRBJ1-2 TRBV5-6 CASSFGRVVGGYTF
TRBD2 TRBJ2-2 TRBV24-1 CATSDNRGVSGELFF
- TRBJ2-7 TRBV6-4 CASSDSPGDEQYF
TRBD1 TRBJ2-1 TRBV5-6 CASSLSQGVNEQFF
- TRBJ2-7 TRBV2 CASSESGGLPSQYF
- TRBJ1-6 TRBV7-8 CASSYESSYNSPLHF
TRBD1 TRBJ1-6 TRBV3-1/TRBV3-2 CASSQDRGEGTGNSPLHF
TRBD1 TRBJ2-5 TRBV19 CASRRTGGQETQYF
TRBD1 TRBJ2-7 TRBV29-1 CSVEDGTGIIYEQYF
TRBD1 TRBJ2-1 TRBV2 CAGQGTSYNEQFF
TRBD2 TRBJ2-3 TRBV27 CASSLSRRGASTDTQYF
TRBD1 TRBJ2-3 TRBV28 CASSYQDRVTHTQYF
- TRBJ1-5 TRBV27 CASSPMYSNQPQHF
TRBD2 TRBJ2-1 TRBV4-3 CASSQEGMAGVLGEQFF
TRBD1 TRBJ2-5 TRBV19 CASSGTANSQETQYF
- TRBJ1-1 TRBV2 CASSIGQSEAFF
- TRBJ2-7 TRBV7-9 CASSSTETYEQYF
TRBD1 TRBJ1-6 TRBV23-1 CASSHGGQGRDSPLHF
- TRBJ2-7 TRBV6-5 CASSQDRYHEQYF
- TRBJ1-5 TRBV29-1 CSTGPQHF
- TRBJ1-3 TRBV29-1 CSAAGPGNTIYF
- TRBJ2-2 TRBV5-1 CASRGGSGPDTGELFF
- TRBJ2-7 TRBV18 CASSPPGTLSYEQYF
TRBD1 TRBJ1-1 TRBV11-2 CASSFGQVVLTEAFF
TRBD1 TRBJ2-7 TRBV27 CASSPLTGHHEQYF
- TRBJ1-2 TRBV5-5 CASSLDRAYGYTF
- TRBJ2-1 TRBV27 CASSLVPSAGLNEQFF
- TRBJ2-2 TRBV12-3/TRBV12-4 CASRAPGAGELFF
- TRBJ1-5 TRBV6-2/TRBV6-3 CASSYRESNQPQHF
TRBD1 TRBJ2-4 TRBV30 CAWSTGTGNIQYF
- TRBJ2-5 TRBV10-2 CASSPQGEQTQYF
TRBD1 TRBJ1-2 TRBV5-4 CASSWNRGSRGYTF
- TRBJ2-1 TRBV18 CASSPPQPRINEQFF
TRBD1 TRBJ2-1 TRBV6-5 CASAQGAYNEQFF
- TRBJ1-1 TRBV5-1 CASSLQANTEAFF
- TRBJ1-1 TRBV3-1/TRBV3-2 CASSQDPVVNTEAFF
- TRBJ2-1 TRBV4-1 CASSLGTLPNEQFF
TRBD1 TRBJ1-4 TRBV4-2 CASTTSTGQGSEKLFF
TRBD1 TRBJ1-2 TRBV3-1/TRBV3-2 CASSPRGQGGYGYTF
- TRBJ2-3 TRBV5-4 CASSFVTSTDTQYF
- TRBJ2-5 TRBV7-6 CASSLSLAQETQYF
- TRBJ2-3 TRBV2 CASTPGDITDTQYF
TRBD1 TRBJ2-1 TRBV18 CASSPRRSGQGEVFSYEQFF